A selection of T cell receptor beta chains follows, all from one sample in a study of control samples from healthy donors and cancer patients. Assay: immunoSEQ multiplex PCR; the TCRdb copy retains only in-frame clones and omits some. The sample yields about 92,000 clones, approximately 78% seen once. Input material: blood. The receptors stem from a woman aged 55-69 years in good health. Both conserved end residues are part of each CDR3. The order of the fields is clone size, V gene, J gene, D gene, CDR3 DNA, CDR3 protein. D genes are given only for firm matches. A clone size is listed for some rows: how often the clone was seen (once, few, many), or a class if it is expanded.

-,TRBV6-2/TRBV6-3,TRBJ2-7,-,TGTGCCAGCACCCCCGGAGGAGGGTCCGGCGGACCTAGTGATTTTTCCTACGAGCAGTACTTC,CASTPGGGSGGPSDFSYEQYF
-,TRBV7-9,TRBJ2-3,TRBD2,TGTGCCAGCAGCTTTGCGAGCGGGGGGGCGGATACGCAGTATTTT,CASSFASGGADTQYF
-,TRBV5-4,TRBJ2-1,-,TGTGCCAGCAGCTTGGGAGGCTCCTACAATGAGCAGTTCTTC,CASSLGGSYNEQFF
-,TRBV3-1/TRBV3-2,TRBJ1-1,-,TGTGCCAGCAGCCAGGGTCGAGTGACTGAAGCTTTCTTT,CASSQGRVTEAFF
-,TRBV2,TRBJ2-3,TRBD1,TGTGCCAGCACTGGACAGGGGGCGATGGGAAATACGCAGTATTTT,CASTGQGAMGNTQYF
-,TRBV5-1,TRBJ2-2,TRBD2,TGCGCCAGCAGCTTGGGCGGGAGCGGCACCGGGGAGCTGTTTTTT,CASSLGGSGTGELFF
-,TRBV6-5,TRBJ1-1,TRBD1,TGTGCCAGCAGTTACACGTCCGACAGGGGGTTTGGAGCTTTCTTT,CASSYTSDRGFGAFF
-,TRBV27,TRBJ1-1,TRBD1,TGTGCCAGCTCCACAGGGGAAGGCCCTGAAGCTTTCTTT,CASSTGEGPEAFF
few,TRBV29-1,TRBJ1-4,TRBD1,TGCAGCGTGGACAGGGGTGAAAAACTGTTTTTT,CSVDRGEKLFF
-,TRBV28,TRBJ1-2,-,TGTGCCAGCAGTTCGGACATCCCTAACTATGGCTACACCTTC,CASSSDIPNYGYTF